This T cell receptor (beta chain) was recovered during a study of T cell responses to AZD1222 COVID-19 vaccine. Produced via immunoSEQ multiplex PCR; TCRdb's table is partial and in-frame only. The data hold about 190,000 clones, with 90% to 95% observed a single time. Germline V gene sequence: CDR1 SSHAT, CDR2 FNYEAQ (reference sequence). The CDR3 totals 13 residues. As for this clone: The junction differs from germline at one of its ends, possibly a read error.

The sequence came from an adult in good health. The chain is built from TRBV7-7 and TRBJ2-5, with unresolved D. Specimen: peripheral blood, collected on day 0 of AZD1222 vaccination. This chain's CDR3 is CASSLEAQETQYF. The CDR3 DNA reads as TGTGCTAGCAGCTTAGAGGCTCAAGAGACCCAGTACTTC. The entire variable domain, with the rest obtained from reference TRBV7-7 and TRBJ2-5, is as follows: GAGVSQSPRYKVTKRGQDVTLRCDPISSHATLYWYQQALGQGPEFLTYFNYEAQPDKSGLPSDRFSAERPEGSISTLTIQRTEQRDSAMYRCASSLEAQETQYFGPGTRLLVL.